This TCR beta chain was captured in a study of T-cell memory formation after mild COVID-19 (dated by TCRdb to the early 2020s). At the level of the whole study: TCR sequence clusters from the two donors were found to be largely donor specific. T-cell clones expanding and contracting after mild COVID-19 in two donors were tracked by longitudinal TCRalpha and TCRbeta repertoire sequencing. Two young, previously healthy adult volunteers, one female and one male, were included in the cohort. Results and caveats for the whole study, not just this receptor: SARS-CoV-2 specificity of the second-wave clones peaking on day 37 was not confirmed. From day 15 to 85, contracting clones showed balanced CD4/CD8 phenotypes, whereas a second wave of clones that expanded from day 15 to 37 leaned towards CD4+. The study covered only two mild cases, and larger cohorts including severe cases with pre-infection samples were considered necessary. Contracting CD4+ clones were found mainly in CM and EM memory subsets, while CD8+ clones were enriched in EMRA. Some responding clones were detected in pre-infection memory, suggesting pre-existing cross-reactive memory T cells joined the SARS-CoV-2 response.

Ficoll-Paque density gradient centrifugation was used to isolate PBMCs. Counted from cysteine to phenylalanine, this CDR3 has 14 amino acids. Just the 42-base CDR3 DNA is kept, in frame starting at base 1. The germline V gene (reference sequence) specifies DFQATT as CDR1 and SNEGSKA as CDR2. V has 5 bases trimmed and J has 5 bases trimmed; junction bases matching no gene number 6. The run used an Illumina NovaSeq 6000. Using 5'RACE with constant-segment primers, TCRalpha and TCRbeta cDNA libraries were constructed, with sample barcodes and unique molecular identifiers added in the process. Trizol reagent was used to extract RNA from every sample. The libraries were amplified in two PCR steps, and the second step added a second sample barcode and Illumina TruSeq adapters. Sequencing of libraries was performed on an Illumina NovaSeq with 2 x 150 bp paired-end reads. On the study's bioinformatics: The reads were demultiplexed and collapsed into UMI-guided consensus sequences using migec v1.2.7. Using mixcr v2.1.11, UMI consensuses were aligned to TRA and TRB V and J templates and then assembled into clonotypes. A clonotype was counted as expanded or contracted only when both edgeR and NoisET called the clonotype significant, with the noise models trained on biological replicates. For edgeR calls, a false discovery rate-adjusted p below 0.01 and a log2 fold-change threshold of 1 were applied. PCA with hierarchical clustering of max-normalized trajectories of the 1000 most abundant clonotypes was used as exploratory dynamics analysis. Separately sequenced CD4+ and CD8+ repertoires were used to assign the CD4 or CD8 phenotype of responding clones. TCRdb reprocessing: public reads trimmed at Q25 with fastp, clones called with MiXCR, in-frame beta chains kept. Entries that share a CDR3 protein sequence are merged under the most common genes and DNA. TCRdb's processing, not the authors' own work, is the source of the V and J calls. This sample is represented by about 560,000 distinct CDR3 sequences; roughly 17% of them were singletons. Roughly 7.7% of the sample comes from the top ten.

There are many counts of this clonotype. Its antigen is not yet known. Per-base quality was not reported, and no clone a single base away is much larger than it. The rearranged segments are TRBV20-1 and TRBJ2-2, and 9 junction bases match TRBD2. This receptor was taken from an adult woman who had mild COVID-19 (a few samples of this study predate the infection). The sample titles of this study are shuffled in the database, so cell type and time point are left out; the donor was told from shared clones. The material sequenced was PBMCs or a T cell subset sorted from them (not recorded which). CDR3 region: CSARAGGGTGELFF. Read as DNA, the sequence is TGCAGTGCTCGAGCGGGGGGTGGTACCGGGGAGCTGTTTTTT.